These 11 T cell receptor beta chains were all obtained from the same sample, sequenced in a study. TCRdb reprocessed the RT-PCR reads with MiXCR, giving one entry per CDR3 protein. This sample has approximately 720,000 distinct CDR3 sequences, with more than 13% found just once. The specimen was memory CD4+ T cells from blood. These receptors were taken from a female donor in good health, serving as a healthy control.

This chain connects TRBV12-3 or TRBV12-4 to TRBJ2-7, with TRBD1 matching 9 bases. J lost 2 bases, V lost 3 bases, and 8 bases had no gene match. The CDR3 spans 16 residues. The CDR3 DNA is TGTGCCAGCAGTTTCGGAGGCAGGACAGGGGCCTACGAGCAGTACTTC. This sequence encodes CASSFGGRTGAYEQYF.

This clonotype was detected a few times. The CDR3 spells CASSYTSASYEQYF. CDR3 DNA: TGTGCCAGCAGCTATACTAGCGCCTCCTACGAGCAGTACTTC. V gene TRBV7-2 combines with J gene TRBJ2-7, with 7 bases identical to TRBD2. Germline CDR1 is SGHTA and CDR2 is FQGNSA. This CDR3 is 14 amino acids long. The V segment lost 4 bases and the J segment 0 bases; nucleotides outside the gene matches: 3.

This clonotype was detected many times. The rearrangement links TRBV7-3 to TRBJ2-3; D is ambiguous. The CDR3 has 14 residues. V was shortened by 5 bases and J by 3 bases, with 12 bases between the two germline ends. CDR1 is SGHTA and CDR2 is FQGTGA in the germline V gene. The CDR3 here is CASSLLSGTDTQYF. In DNA form, the CDR3 reads TGTGCCAGCAGCCTTTTGTCAGGTACAGATACGCAGTATTTT.

This clonotype was seen at least ten times. The V gene is TRBV29-1, the J gene TRBJ2-1, with D maybe TRBD2 (5 bases). There are 11 residues in the CDR3. V lost 4 bases to trimming and J lost 7 bases, with 8 bases between them. The germline V gene encodes CDR1 SQVTM and CDR2 ANQGSEA. CDR3 nucleotides: TGCAGCGTTGGGTCGGGGAATGAGCAGTTCTTC. The encoded protein is CSVGSGNEQFF.

The chain recombines TRBV28 with TRBJ2-7, with TRBD2 as a possible D gene (6 bases). V was trimmed by 9 bases and J by 3 bases, leaving 18 bases between them. Germline V gene lookup returns CDR1 MDHEN and CDR2 SYDVKM. The CDR3 consists of 14 residues. The CDR3 loop is CASTGGDGYYEQYF. The CDR3 DNA reads as TGTGCCAGTACCGGAGGGGATGGTTACTACGAGCAGTACTTC. The whole variable domain, remainder taken from reference TRBV28 and TRBJ2-7, is DVKVTQSSRYLVKRTGEKVFLECVQDMDHENMFWYRQDPGLGLRLIYFSYDVKMKEKGDIPEGYSVSREKKERFSLILESASTNQTSMYLCASTGGDGYYEQYFGPGTRLTVT.

The chain combines TRBV12-3 or TRBV12-4 with TRBJ2-1, with 16 bases lining up with TRBD2. V shed 4 bases, J shed 9 bases, and the junction held 18 bases outside the gene matches. The CDR3 sequence is 20 residues long. The CDR3 sequence is CASSSTPGTSGRAYVSEQFF. The CDR3 region has the DNA TGTGCCAGCAGTTCAACCCCCGGGACTAGCGGGAGGGCCTATGTTTCTGAGCAGTTCTTC.

This clonotype showed up just a few times. The chain carries TRBV28 and TRBJ2-1, with D perhaps TRBD1 (5 bases). V was cut by 1 base and J by 6 bases, with 16 bases left in between. From germline, CDR1 is MDHEN and CDR2 SYDVKM. CDR3 length equals 16 residues. Here the CDR3 reads CASSLYGQGTINEQFF. CDR3 in DNA: TGTGCCAGCAGTTTATACGGGCAGGGAACTATCAATGAGCAGTTCTTC. The variable domain in full, with the rest retrieved from reference TRBV28 and TRBJ2-1, is DVKVTQSSRYLVKRTGEKVFLECVQDMDHENMFWYRQDPGLGLRLIYFSYDVKMKEKGDIPEGYSVSREKKERFSLILESASTNQTSMYLCASSLYGQGTINEQFFGPGTRLTVL.

This clonotype showed up just a few times. This chain connects TRBV28 to TRBJ1-5, with D uncertain. The CDR3 consists of 15 residues. Germline CDR1 is MDHEN and CDR2 is SYDVKM. V was pared by 3 bases and J by 0 bases, with 9 bases between. The CDR3 spells CASSFVSTSNQPQHF. The CDR3 DNA reads as TGTGCCAGCAGTTTTGTGAGTACTAGCAATCAGCCCCAGCATTTT.

This clonotype was observed a few times. The chain couples TRBV28 to TRBJ2-1; no clear D. CDR1 and CDR2 from the germline V gene are MDHEN and SYDVKM. Trimming removed 1 base from V and 6 bases from J, with 7 bases in between. The CDR3 totals 13 residues. CDR3 amino acids: CASSLFSINEQFF. The CDR3 DNA sequence: TGTGCCAGCAGTTTATTTTCTATCAATGAGCAGTTCTTC.

This clonotype was observed many times. This chain uses TRBV7-2 with TRBJ2-1, with TRBD1 matching 9 bases. V was clipped by 4 bases and J by 8 bases; unmatched bases: 9. Germline V gene lookup returns CDR1 SGHTA and CDR2 FQGNSA. The CDR3 is 15 amino acids. The CDR3 bases are TGTGCCAGCAGCTCCAACAGGGGGCGCGCCGATGAGCAGTTCTTC. Residues: CASSSNRGRADEQFF.

As concerns this clonotype: A much larger clonotype is one base distant, so this may be a read error. The chain joins TRBV5-1 to TRBJ1-2, with 9 bases aligning to TRBD1. Germline V gene data show CDR1 as SGHRS and CDR2 as YFSETQ. The CDR3 runs to 14 residues. J gave up 9 bases and V 4 bases, and 10 bases lay outside the gene matches. CDR3 sequence (DNA): TGCGCCAGCAGCCTCGGGACAGGGAAGCATTGCTACACCTTC. It encodes CASSLGTGKHCYTF. The full variable domain, in which reference TRBV5-1 and TRBJ1-2 provide the parts outside the CDR3, is KAGVTQTPRYLIKTRGQQVTLSCSPISGHRSVSWYQQTPGQGLQFLFEYFSETQRNKGNFPGRFSGRQFSNSRSEMNVSTLELGDSALYLCASSLGTGKHCYTFGSGTRLTVV.